These T cell receptor beta chains were read from a single sample in a study of blood T cell repertoires in COVID-19. Some clones are missing from TCRdb's copy, which holds only in-frame ones; the method was immunoSEQ multiplex PCR. The sample has about 68,000 clones, more than 70% seen once; the top ten hold more than 3.5%. Sample: peripheral blood. The receptors come from a man aged 45 to 65 with acute or convalescent COVID-19. Both conserved end residues are part of each CDR3. A D gene is named only where the DNA matches it firmly. The size entry is marked missing in some rows and otherwise reads once, few, many or a size class.

TGTGCCACCAGTGTTGCGGACTATGGCTACACCTTC | CATSVADYGYTF | TRBJ1-2 | TRBV24-1 | 12 | NA | NA
TGTGCCAGCAGTGATAATGGCAGGACAATTACAGATACGCAGTATTTT | CASSDNGRTITDTQYF | TRBJ2-3 | TRBV6-1 | 16 | NA | NA
TGTGCCAGCTCACCTCCGGGACTAGCGGGAGGTTCCACCTACAATGAGCAGTTCTTC | CASSPPGLAGGSTYNEQFF | TRBJ2-1 | TRBV18 | 19 | TRBD2 | NA
TGTGCCAGTAGTTACCAATCGACAGGAATAATGAACACTGAAGCTTTCTTT | CASSYQSTGIMNTEAFF | TRBJ1-1 | TRBV19 | 17 | NA | NA
TGTGCCAGCAGCCATGGACATTCGGAGCAGTACTTC | CASSHGHSEQYF | TRBJ2-7 | TRBV3-1/TRBV3-2 | 12 | NA | NA
TGCGCCAGCAGCTTGGGTCAGCTTTACCGGGGGGAGACCCAGTACTTC | CASSLGQLYRGETQYF | TRBJ2-5 | TRBV5-1 | 16 | NA | NA
TGTGCCAGCAGCCACTTCTCCGGGAAAGGTGGAGATACGCAGTATTTT | CASSHFSGKGGDTQYF | TRBJ2-3 | TRBV3-1/TRBV3-2 | 16 | NA | NA
TGTGCCAGCAGCGGACAGGGGGTCGGGAATTCACCCCTCCACTTT | CASSGQGVGNSPLHF | TRBJ1-6 | TRBV5-5 | 15 | TRBD1 | NA
TGTGCCAGCAGCTCCGCGACGGGGGGAGAGAGAGAGCAGTACTTC | CASSSATGGEREQYF | TRBJ2-7 | TRBV7-3 | 15 | TRBD2 | NA
TGTGCCAGCTCACCGGGGGGGGCGACAGGAGATACGCAGTATTTT | CASSPGGATGDTQYF | TRBJ2-3 | TRBV18 | 15 | NA | NA
TGTGCCAGCTCGGGGCTCGACAGGAACTATGGCTACACCTTC | CASSGLDRNYGYTF | TRBJ1-2 | TRBV28 | 14 | NA | NA
TGTGCCAGCAGCCTAATAGGAGCCTACGAGCAGTACTTC | CASSLIGAYEQYF | TRBJ2-7 | TRBV5-8 | 13 | NA | NA
TGTGCCAGCAGCCAAGGGGGGCGGTGGAATCAGCCCCAGCATTTT | CASSQGGRWNQPQHF | TRBJ1-5 | TRBV3-1/TRBV3-2 | 15 | NA | NA
TGTGCCAGCAGCTTAATGCCCCCGGGATCGACAGATACGCAGTATTTT | CASSLMPPGSTDTQYF | TRBJ2-3 | TRBV7-3 | 16 | NA | NA
TGTGCCAGCAGCGCGGGACTGACCGCCGGGGAGCTGTTTTTT | CASSAGLTAGELFF | TRBJ2-2 | TRBV9 | 14 | NA | NA
TGTGCCAGTAGTCAGATCCCTAGCACAGATACGCAGTATTTT | CASSQIPSTDTQYF | TRBJ2-3 | TRBV19 | 14 | NA | NA
TGTGCCAGCAGCCTCTCCGGGGGGGGGCCAGATACGCAGTATTTT | CASSLSGGGPDTQYF | TRBJ2-3 | TRBV7-3 | 15 | TRBD2 | once
TGTGCCAGCAGCGGACACCTGAACACCGGGGAGCTGTTTTTT | CASSGHLNTGELFF | TRBJ2-2 | TRBV27 | 14 | NA | NA
TGCGCCAGCAGACTTGGTAGCGGGAGGGCCGTAGATGAGCAGTTCTTC | CASRLGSGRAVDEQFF | TRBJ2-1 | TRBV5-1 | 16 | TRBD2 | NA
TGTGCCAGCAAAGGGGACTACAATGAGCAGTTCTTC | CASKGDYNEQFF | TRBJ2-1 | TRBV2 | 12 | NA | NA
TGTGCCAGCAGCTTAGAGGGGGTTCCGAAACTGTTTTTT | CASSLEGVPKLFF | TRBJ1-4 | TRBV7-9 | 13 | NA | once
TGTGCCATCTGGGACTCGGTAGATACGCAGTATTTT | CAIWDSVDTQYF | TRBJ2-3 | TRBV10-3 | 12 | NA | once
TGTGCCAGCAGCGAACTAGCGGGGGGGCGTAATGAGCAGTTCTTC | CASSELAGGRNEQFF | TRBJ2-1 | TRBV7-3 | 15 | TRBD2 | NA
TGTGCCACCAGTTTACCAGGGGGAATTTATTCTCATGCTTATGGCTACACCTTC | CATSLPGGIYSHAYGYTF | TRBJ1-2 | TRBV15 | 18 | TRBD1 | NA
TGTGCCAGCAGCTTTCCAGGGGGCTCCTACAATGAGCAGTTCTTC | CASSFPGGSYNEQFF | TRBJ2-1 | TRBV5-8 | 15 | TRBD1 | few
TGTGCCAGCAGCTTAAATTCAGGGGCAGAGACCCAGTACTTC | CASSLNSGAETQYF | TRBJ2-5 | TRBV7-2 | 14 | NA | NA
TGTGCCAGCAAAAGGACTAGCGGGATGTTAGATACGCAGTATTTT | CASKRTSGMLDTQYF | TRBJ2-3 | TRBV6-5 | 15 | TRBD2 | NA
TGCGCCAGCAGCTCGGGTTCAGCCGATCAGCCCCAGCATTTT | CASSSGSADQPQHF | TRBJ1-5 | TRBV5-1 | 14 | NA | once
TGTGCCAGCAGCTTATCTCTGTCTGGTTTGAGGACTGAAGCTTTCTTT | CASSLSLSGLRTEAFF | TRBJ1-1 | TRBV7-2 | 16 | NA | NA
TGTGCGTCAACAGGGGCGGGAAGCACTGAAGCTTTCTTT | CASTGAGSTEAFF | TRBJ1-1 | TRBV6-1 | 13 | TRBD1 | NA
TGTGCCAGCAGCCCCGGGTTCTCCTATAATTCACCCCTCCACTTT | CASSPGFSYNSPLHF | TRBJ1-6 | TRBV5-6 | 15 | NA | NA
TGTGCCAGCAGTTACTTCCCAGGGGCCTACGAGCAGTACTTC | CASSYFPGAYEQYF | TRBJ2-7 | TRBV6-5 | 14 | NA | few
TGTGCCAGCAGTTTTTCAGGCACCTACGAGCAGTACTTC | CASSFSGTYEQYF | TRBJ2-7 | TRBV28 | 13 | NA | NA
TGTGCCAGCAGTCCCCAAAATAATTCACCCCTCCACTTT | CASSPQNNSPLHF | TRBJ1-6 | TRBV11-2 | 13 | NA | medium-sized
TGTGCCAGTAGTATCCGGGGGAAAGAGACCCAGTACTTC | CASSIRGKETQYF | TRBJ2-5 | TRBV19 | 13 | NA | NA
TGTGCCAGCTCACCAGAGGGACAGGCAGGGTCACCCCTCCACTTT | CASSPEGQAGSPLHF | TRBJ1-6 | TRBV18 | 15 | TRBD1 | NA
TGTGCCTGGAGTGTGAGGAGCGCAGATACGCAGTATTTT | CAWSVRSADTQYF | TRBJ2-3 | TRBV30 | 13 | NA | NA
TGTGCCAGCAGTCGACAGCTGGAGCTAGCCAAAAACATTCAGTACTTC | CASSRQLELAKNIQYF | TRBJ2-4 | TRBV6-6 | 16 | NA | once
TGTGCCAGCAGTCCACAGGTCGCTGGGGCCAACGTCCTGACTTTC | CASSPQVAGANVLTF | TRBJ2-6 | TRBV27 | 15 | NA | NA
TGTGCCAGCAGACCGACAGGGGGTAGTGAAAAACTGTTTTTT | CASRPTGGSEKLFF | TRBJ1-4 | TRBV6-5 | 14 | TRBD1 | NA
TGCAGCGTTGATTGGGCCGGGTCTCTCGCGGGCACCGGGGAGCTGTTTTTT | CSVDWAGSLAGTGELFF | TRBJ2-2 | TRBV29-1 | 17 | NA | once
TGTGCCAGCAGTACTCCCCGAGGAACCTACGAGCAGTACTTC | CASSTPRGTYEQYF | TRBJ2-7 | TRBV28 | 14 | NA | NA
TGTGCCAGCAGCGAACAGGGGGTTGAGCAGTTCTTC | CASSEQGVEQFF | TRBJ2-1 | TRBV2 | 12 | TRBD1 | NA
TGTGCCAGCAGCCTAGGGACAGGGGGGAACACTGAAGCTTTCTTT | CASSLGTGGNTEAFF | TRBJ1-1 | TRBV9 | 15 | TRBD1 | NA
TGTGCCAGCACGGGAGGGAGCCACACTGAAGCTTTCTTT | CASTGGSHTEAFF | TRBJ1-1 | TRBV7-9 | 13 | NA | NA
TGTGCCAGCAGCACCGGGACACTGAATTCACCCCTCCACTTT | CASSTGTLNSPLHF | TRBJ1-6 | TRBV7-3 | 14 | NA | NA
TGTGCCAGTAGTATAGCCTTTTTGTCAGGGGGACACAATCAGCCCCAGCATTTT | CASSIAFLSGGHNQPQHF | TRBJ1-5 | TRBV19 | 18 | TRBD1 | NA
TGCGCCAGCAGTTGGCAGGGGGCGATAGATACGCAGTATTTT | CASSWQGAIDTQYF | TRBJ2-3 | TRBV10-2 | 14 | TRBD1 | NA
TGTGCCAGCAGCTTGGGGCTCGTCATCTTGAACACTGAAGCTTTCTTT | CASSLGLVILNTEAFF | TRBJ1-1 | TRBV5-5 | 16 | NA | once
TGTGCCAGCAGCTTCCCGGGGAGAGACACCCTTGATGAGCAGTTCTTC | CASSFPGRDTLDEQFF | TRBJ2-1 | TRBV11-3 | 16 | NA | NA
TGCGCCAGCAGCCCTGGACAGAGGGAGACCCAGTACTTC | CASSPGQRETQYF | TRBJ2-5 | TRBV5-1 | 13 | NA | NA
TGTGCCAGCAGCGAGAGAGTGGCGCAGGGGGGAGCTTTCTTT | CASSERVAQGGAFF | TRBJ1-1 | TRBV9 | 14 | TRBD1 | NA
TGTGCCAGCAGTCAGGAGGGTCAGCCCCAGCATTTT | CASSQEGQPQHF | TRBJ1-5 | TRBV6-5 | 12 | NA | once